This paragraph covers one TCR beta chain sequence. Its antigen is unknown. The V end was cut by 4 bases, the J end by 12 bases, with 25 bases between. In germline, CDR1 is SGDLS, CDR2 YYNGEE. The CDR3 runs to 16 residues. These data originate in a study of CD8+CD57+ T cells in acquired aplastic anemia. In the study overall: Healthy donors had, on average, approximately 11 million reads for their CD4+ cells.

The study, taken as a whole, reports: Patients shared 25 to 30 CD8+ CDR3 sequences with controls.

Genomic DNA, serving as template, underwent TCR beta VDJ and CDR3 profiling. From the reads, TCRdb called clonotypes with MiXCR, one entry per CDR3 protein. The data hold 350,000 to 450,000 distinct CDR3 sequences, with roughly 64% observed a single time. The receptor was derived from a human donor in good health, serving as a control. Sequencing input: sorted CD4+, CD8+, or CD8+CD57+ T cells (not recorded which) from PBMCs. The chain recombines TRBV9 with TRBJ1-4, with a weak D call TRBD1 (5 bases). The CDR3 bases are TGTGCCAGCAGCCCTCGGCCTAGCGGGACGTCCGAACAACTGTTTTTT. This gives the protein CASSPRPSGTSEQLFF.